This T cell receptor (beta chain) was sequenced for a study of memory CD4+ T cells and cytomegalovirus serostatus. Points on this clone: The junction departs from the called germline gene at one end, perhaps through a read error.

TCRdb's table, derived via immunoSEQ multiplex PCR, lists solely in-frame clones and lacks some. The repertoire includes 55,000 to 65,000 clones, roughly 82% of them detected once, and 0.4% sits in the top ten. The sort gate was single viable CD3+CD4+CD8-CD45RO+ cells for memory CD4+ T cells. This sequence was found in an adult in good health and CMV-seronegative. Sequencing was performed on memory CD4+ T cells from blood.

The CDR3 region is CASSLGLAGREETQYF. CDR3 bases: TGTGCTAGCAGCTTGGGACTAGCGGGACGAGAGGAGACCCAGTACTTC. V is TRBV7-7 and J is TRBJ2-5; 13 bases match TRBD2. The CDR3 sequence is 16 residues long. The germline V gene encodes CDR1 SSHAT and CDR2 FNYEAQ (reference sequence).